One and the same sample provided the 3 T cell receptor beta chains below, sequenced in a study of blood T cell repertoires in COVID-19. Assay: immunoSEQ multiplex PCR; the TCRdb copy retains only in-frame clones and omits some. The sample has approximately 22,000 clones, approximately 83% seen once; the top ten hold 22%. Source material: peripheral blood. These receptors all stem from a man older than 75 with active or convalescent COVID-19.

The chain couples TRBV7-9 to TRBJ2-3; 7 bases agree with TRBD1. The CDR3 loop spans 15 amino acids. Germline trimming cut 5 bases from V and 4 bases from J; bases unmatched to any gene: 9. Germline V lookup: CDR1 SEHNR, CDR2 FQNEAQ (reference sequence). The CDR3 loop is CASSARQGPADTQYF. The CDR3 DNA reads TGTGCCAGCAGCGCCAGACAGGGCCCCGCAGATACGCAGTATTTT.

The chain uses TRBV10-3 and TRBJ1-1; D is perhaps TRBD1 (5 bases). The CDR3 has 14 residues. Per the germline V gene, CDR1 is ENHRY and CDR2 is SYGVKD. The V gene lost 3 bases and the J gene lost 1 base, with 9 bases spanning the gap. In DNA form, the CDR3 reads TGTGCCATCAGTGACCCGGGGGGGAACACTGAAGCTTTCTTT. Protein: CAISDPGGNTEAFF.

The chain is built from TRBV18 and TRBJ2-4, with 10 bases that match TRBD1. Unmatched junction bases numbered 3, after V lost 4 bases and J lost 9 bases. Germline assignment: CDR1 KGHSH and CDR2 LQKENI. This CDR3 has 13 residues. CDR3 sequence reads: CASSLDRGVIQYF. Written as DNA, the CDR3 is TGTGCCAGCTCACTGGACAGGGGGGTCATTCAGTACTTC. Full variable domain (outside the CDR3, taken from reference TRBV18 and TRBJ2-4): NAGVMQNPRHLVRRRGQEARLRCSPMKGHSHVYWYRQLPEEGLKFMVYLQKENIIDESGMPKERFSAEFPKEGPSILRIQQVVRGDSAAYFCASSLDRGVIQYFGAGTRLSVL.